What follows are 26 T cell receptor beta chains derived from one specimen sequenced in a study of identifying expanded T cells in peripheral blood. Sequenced by immunoSEQ multiplex PCR; TCRdb stores in-frame clones only, minus some. This table has about 78,000 clones, around four fifths appearing once. Source material: blood. These receptors were obtained from a person between 18 and 69 years old in good health.

This rearrangement joins TRBV5-4 to TRBJ1-2; 8 bases map to TRBD1. Germline CDR1 reads SGHNT; CDR2 reads YYREEE (reference sequence). The J segment lost 6 bases and the V segment lost 4 bases, leaving 14 bases of the junction unmatched. This CDR3 is built from 16 residues. The chain's CDR3 is CASSRGTGQRGDGYTF. The CDR3 bases are TGTGCCAGCAGCCGGGGGACAGGCCAGAGGGGGGATGGCTACACCTTC.

The J gene is TRBJ1-1, the V gene TRBV6-5, with a weak D call TRBD1 (6 bases). V gave up 4 bases and J gave up 5 bases, with 17 bases separating them. The CDR3 contains 15 residues. Germline CDR1 and CDR2: MNHEY and SVGAGI. This CDR3 is CASSSGAGVGTEAFF. The CDR3 coding sequence is TGTGCCAGCAGTTCGGGTGCAGGGGTGGGGACTGAAGCTTTCTTT.

This clone has only one observation. This chain connects TRBV6-6 to TRBJ2-7; D is possibly TRBD1 (6 bases). Germline V gene sequence: CDR1 MNHNY, CDR2 SVGAGI (reference sequence). This CDR3 is 14 amino acids long. V shed 9 bases and J shed 0 bases, with 15 bases lying between them. The CDR3 DNA is TGTGCCAGTGCACAGGGTCAGGGCTCCTACGAGCAGTACTTC. Translation: CASAQGQGSYEQYF.

The rearrangement links TRBV19 to TRBJ2-3, with 11 bases lining up with TRBD2. This CDR3 spans 16 amino acids. CDR1 and CDR2 from the germline V gene are LNHDA and SQIVND (reference sequence). Trimming at V came to 3 bases and at J to 3 bases, leaving 5 bases not matched to a gene. Here the CDR3 reads CASSISLAGGTDTQYF. The CDR3 DNA reads as TGTGCCAGTAGTATCAGCCTAGCGGGAGGAACAGATACGCAGTATTTT.

V usage is TRBV28 and J usage is TRBJ1-2; 7 positions agree with TRBD1. The V gene's germline CDR1 is MDHEN and CDR2 SYDVKM. Unmatched junction bases numbered 6, after V lost 3 bases and J lost 5 bases. The CDR3 extends over 14 amino acids. In DNA, the CDR3 is TGTGCCAGCAGTTTGGACAGGAATATGTATGGCTACACCTTC. Protein: CASSLDRNMYGYTF.

This clone has only a few counts. The chain links TRBV6-5 to TRBJ2-5; TRBD2 matches at 9 bases. The germline gives CDR1 MNHEY, CDR2 SVGAGI. The CDR3 is 15 residues long. With V trimmed by 5 bases and J by 6 bases, 10 bases remained unmatched. DNA for the CDR3: TGTGCCAGCAGTCCTACGACTAGCGGAGATAAGACCCAGTACTTC. Translating gives CASSPTTSGDKTQYF.

This clone has only one observation. The chain combines TRBV20-1 with TRBJ2-2; D is unclear. The CDR3 covers 10 residues. V shed 3 bases and J shed 4 bases, with 0 bases lying between them. The germline V gene encodes CDR1 DFQATT and CDR2 SNEGSKA (reference sequence). This chain's CDR3 is CSASTGELFF. DNA for the CDR3: TGCAGTGCTAGCACCGGGGAGCTGTTTTTT.

The chain has TRBV7-2 and TRBJ1-4, with TRBD1 matching 9 bases. The CDR3 length is 16 residues. The V and J ends lost 5 bases and 10 bases, in that order; junction bases with no gene match: 14. Germline-derived CDR1 and CDR2 are SGHTA and FQGNSA. The DNA of the CDR3 is TGTGCCAGCAGCCTAACTCCGGGACAGGGAACCTCAAAACTGTTTTTT. Amino acid sequence: CASSLTPGQGTSKLFF. The full variable domain, its missing parts supplied by reference TRBV7-2 and TRBJ1-4, is GAGVSQSPSNKVTEKGKDVELRCDPISGHTALYWYRQSLGQGLEFLIYFQGNSAPDKSGLPSDRFSAERTGGSVSTLTIQRTQQEDSAVYLCASSLTPGQGTSKLFFGSGTQLSVL.

The rearrangement joins TRBV4-2 to TRBJ2-7; D remains ambiguous. The V gene's germline CDR1 is LGHNA and CDR2 YNFKEQ. CDR3 length: 14 residues. Deletions cut 1 base from V and 3 bases from J, with 10 bases between. CDR3 sequence reads: CASSQGGNDYEQYF. CDR3 DNA: TGTGCCAGCAGCCAAGGGGGTAATGACTACGAGCAGTACTTC.

J is TRBJ2-7 and V is TRBV6-1; the match to TRBD1 covers 9 bases. This CDR3 contains 15 residues. Germline loops: CDR1 MNHNS, CDR2 SASEGT. Unmatched junction bases numbered 5, after V lost 2 bases and J lost 3 bases. CDR3 coding DNA: TGTGCCAGCAGTGAATCCCCGGGACAGGGCTACGAGCAGTACTTC. It codes for CASSESPGQGYEQYF.

The V gene is TRBV6-5, the J gene TRBJ2-7, with a possible D match to TRBD2 (6 bases). V lost 6 bases to trimming and J lost 5 bases, with 17 bases between them. The length of the CDR3 is 14 residues. In germline, CDR1 is MNHEY, CDR2 SVGAGI. The CDR3 is CASSPWGGGDEQYF. The CDR3 nucleotides are TGTGCCAGCAGCCCTTGGGGAGGAGGGGACGAGCAGTACTTC.

This clone was counted between two and nine times. The chain uses TRBV9 and TRBJ1-1; D possibly corresponds to TRBD1 (6 bases). The V and J ends lost 0 bases and 8 bases respectively, with 17 bases between them. The V gene's germline CDR1 is SGDLS and CDR2 YYNGEE. The CDR3 totals 15 residues. The DNA of the CDR3 is TGTGCCAGCAGCGTAGACGGGGGGGCCGCGGCCGAAGCTTTCTTT. Its translation: CASSVDGGAAAEAFF. Drawing the rest from reference TRBV9 and TRBJ1-1, the complete variable domain is DSGVTQTPKHLITATGQRVTLRCSPRSGDLSVYWYQQSLDQGLQFLIQYYNGEERAKGNILERFSAQQFPDLHSELNLSSLELGDSALYFCASSVDGGAAAEAFFGQGTRLTVV.

The chain couples TRBV25-1 to TRBJ2-7, with 7 bases identical to TRBD2. This CDR3 has 14 amino acids. Germline trimming cut 2 bases from V and 3 bases from J; bases unmatched to any gene: 4. Per the germline V gene, CDR1 is MGHDK and CDR2 is SYGVNS. The CDR3 is CASSENTGGYEQYF. DNA for the CDR3: TGTGCCAGCAGTGAAAACACGGGAGGCTACGAGCAGTACTTC.

The chain employs TRBV13 and TRBJ2-1; the D is unclear. Trimming cost V 0 bases and J 8 bases, with 17 bases left between them. This CDR3 spans 16 amino acids. Germline lookup yields CDR1 PRHDT and CDR2 FYEKMQ (reference sequence). CDR3 bases: TGTGCCAGCAGCTTAGGTAGTGGGAATAGACCCCATGAGCAGTTCTTC. It yields the protein CASSLGSGNRPHEQFF.

The chain has TRBV9 and TRBJ2-7; the match to TRBD2 covers 14 bases. The length of the CDR3 is 14 residues. V shed 3 bases and J 7 bases; nucleotides not matched to a gene: 3. The germline CDR1 and CDR2 sequences are SGDLS and YYNGEE. The CDR3 coding sequence is TGTGCCAGCAGCGCGGGACTAGCGGGAGAAGAGCAGTACTTC. It codes for CASSAGLAGEEQYF.

V usage is TRBV6-6 and J usage is TRBJ2-7; TRBD2 is a possible D gene (5 bases). The germline gives CDR1 MNHNY, CDR2 SVGAGI (reference sequence). The CDR3 consists of 14 residues. V lost 7 bases and J lost 7, with 20 bases in between. The CDR3 loop reads CASNWSDRGGEQYF. The DNA for the CDR3 is TGTGCCAGCAATTGGTCGGACCGGGGTGGAGAGCAGTACTTC.

This clone was picked up a small number of times. The rearrangement uses TRBV9 and TRBJ2-2, with 7 bases fitting TRBD2. Trimming removed 0 bases from V and 2 bases from J; junction bases left unmatched: 7. In germline, CDR1 is SGDLS, CDR2 YYNGEE. The CDR3 is 17 residues long. CDR3 in amino acids: CASSVDPLAANTGELFF. Here the CDR3 DNA reads TGTGCCAGCAGCGTAGATCCCCTAGCGGCCAACACCGGGGAGCTGTTTTTT.

This clone was observed a single time. The genes are TRBV15 and TRBJ1-2; D may be TRBD1 (6 bases). The CDR3 is 14 amino acids. V was shortened by 3 bases and J by 2 bases, with 10 bases between the two germline ends. CDR1 is LNHNV and CDR2 is YYDKDF in the germline V gene (reference sequence). CDR3 bases: TGTGCCACCAGCAGTAACAGGGAAAACTATGGCTACACCTTC. Translation: CATSSNRENYGYTF.

V and J are TRBV18 and TRBJ1-1; 9 bases are a match to TRBD1. Germline CDR1 is KGHSH and CDR2 is LQKENI. V trimming: 6 bases; J trimming: 1 base; junction bases outside the gene matches: 9. This CDR3 is built from 16 residues. The CDR3 DNA reads as TGTGCCAGCTCTCGTATACAGGGGGCGGCGAACACTGAAGCTTTCTTT. It specifies CASSRIQGAANTEAFF.

The chain carries TRBV11-2 and TRBJ1-2; tentative D call: TRBD1 (5 bases). Germline CDR1 is SGHAT and CDR2 is FQNNGV. V dropped 4 bases and J dropped 4 bases, with 13 bases sitting between them. The CDR3 totals 14 residues. Here the CDR3 DNA reads TGTGCCAGCAGCTCGTCGGGACTGCCCTATGGCTACACCTTC. Translation: CASSSSGLPYGYTF.

A single count supports this clone. DNA of the CDR3: TGCGCCAGCAGCTTCGCGACCGGAGATGGCTACACCTTC. Translation gives CASSFATGDGYTF. The V and J genes are TRBV5-1 and TRBJ1-2, with D uncertain. V shed 2 bases and J shed 6 bases, with 11 bases lying between them. The CDR3 sequence is 13 residues long. Germline-derived CDR1 and CDR2 are SGHRS and YFSETQ.

The gene calls are TRBV9 and TRBJ2-5; 8 nucleotides align to TRBD1. CDR3 length: 15 residues. The germline V gene has CDR1 SGDLS and CDR2 YYNGEE. Germline trimming cut 0 bases from V and 4 bases from J; bases unmatched to any gene: 5. This chain's CDR3 is CASSVEGTGGETQYF. The CDR3 nucleotides are TGTGCCAGCAGCGTAGAGGGGACAGGTGGAGAGACCCAGTACTTC.

The V call is TRBV9, the J call TRBJ1-2; 7 bases line up with TRBD1. The CDR3 is 15 amino acids. Germline V gene sequence: CDR1 SGDLS, CDR2 YYNGEE. V lost 0 bases to trimming and J lost 5 bases; unmatched junction nucleotides: 7. The CDR3 region is CASSVAAGGDYGYTF. The DNA for the CDR3 is TGTGCCAGCAGCGTAGCGGCAGGGGGAGATTATGGCTACACCTTC.

J is TRBJ2-3 and V is TRBV5-1; TRBD1 might be the D (5 bases). The CDR3 totals 17 residues. Germline loops: CDR1 SGHRS, CDR2 YFSETQ. V lost 2 bases to trimming and J lost 2 bases, with 18 bases between them. The CDR3 loop reads CASSFHPDTKSTDTQYF. The CDR3, as DNA: TGCGCCAGCAGCTTTCACCCGGACACCAAGTCCACAGATACGCAGTATTTT. The full variable domain, with the rest looked up from reference TRBV5-1 and TRBJ2-3, is KAGVTQTPRYLIKTRGQQVTLSCSPISGHRSVSWYQQTPGQGLQFLFEYFSETQRNKGNFPGRFSGRQFSNSRSEMNVSTLELGDSALYLCASSFHPDTKSTDTQYFGPGTRLTVL.

This clone was seen just once. This chain joins TRBV18 and TRBJ2-3, with 8 bases identical to TRBD2. Germline V gene sequence: CDR1 KGHSH, CDR2 LQKENI. This CDR3 comprises 15 residues. Losses at the gene ends were 6 bases for V and 1 base for J; bases not matched to a gene: 6. The CDR3 protein is CASSSQLAGTDTQYF. In DNA, the CDR3 is TGTGCCAGCTCGAGCCAACTAGCGGGCACAGATACGCAGTATTTT.

J is TRBJ1-1 and V is TRBV18; D is undetermined. The germline gives CDR1 KGHSH, CDR2 LQKENI. Trimming left V 2 bases short and J 2 bases short, with 6 bases between. CDR3 length: 13 amino acids. The CDR3 reads CASSPAENTEAFF. The CDR3 region has the DNA TGTGCCAGCTCACCAGCGGAAAACACTGAAGCTTTCTTT.